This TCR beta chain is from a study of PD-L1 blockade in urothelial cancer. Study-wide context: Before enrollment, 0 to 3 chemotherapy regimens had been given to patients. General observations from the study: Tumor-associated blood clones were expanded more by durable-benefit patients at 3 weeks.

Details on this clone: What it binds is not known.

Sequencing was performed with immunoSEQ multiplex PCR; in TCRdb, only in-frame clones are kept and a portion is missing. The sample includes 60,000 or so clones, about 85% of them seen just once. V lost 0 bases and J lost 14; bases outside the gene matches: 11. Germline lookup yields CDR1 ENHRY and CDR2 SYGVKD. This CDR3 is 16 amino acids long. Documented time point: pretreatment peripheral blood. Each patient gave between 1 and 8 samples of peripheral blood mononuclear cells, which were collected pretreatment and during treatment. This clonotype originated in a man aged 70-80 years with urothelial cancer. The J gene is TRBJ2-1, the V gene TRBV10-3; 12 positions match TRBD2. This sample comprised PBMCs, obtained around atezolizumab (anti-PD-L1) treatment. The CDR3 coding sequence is TGTGCCATCAGTGAGTCGACGGGGCTAGCGGGAGGGAGGGAGTTCTTC. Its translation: CAISESTGLAGGREFF.